The 2 T cell receptor beta chains below all came from one sample that was sequenced in a study of OX40 agonist ivuxolimab in advanced cancers. Libraries were prepared by immunoSEQ multiplex PCR; TCRdb keeps only in-frame clonotypes and omits some of them. The sample has around 60,000 clones; about four fifths are singletons. The starting material was CD4+ or CD8+ T cells sorted from blood, obtained in a trial of the OX40 agonist ivuxolimab. The receptors were sampled from an adult with an advanced solid tumor such as melanoma, head and neck, liver or kidney cancer.

The genes are TRBV7-8 and TRBJ2-5; 10 nucleotides line up with TRBD2. The J segment lost 5 bases and the V segment lost 5 bases, leaving 11 bases of the junction unmatched. Germline-derived CDR1 and CDR2 are SGHVS and FQNEAQ. This CDR3 has 16 residues. Here the CDR3 DNA reads TGTGCCAGCAGCCCCTCCGGGACTAGCGTTGGGGAGACCCAGTACTTC. Its protein product is CASSPSGTSVGETQYF. Complete variable domain (other parts from reference TRBV7-8 and TRBJ2-5): GAGVSQSPRYKVAKRGQDVALRCDPISGHVSLFWYQQALGQGPEFLTYFQNEAQLDKSGLPSDRFFAERPEGSVSTLKIQRTQQEDSAVYLCASSPSGTSVGETQYFGPGTRLLVL.

The chain couples TRBV7-3 to TRBJ2-1; 15 nucleotides agree with TRBD2. CDR1 and CDR2 (germline): SGHTA, FQGTGA. Germline trimming cut 1 base from V and 4 bases from J; bases unmatched to any gene: 11. The CDR3 runs to 20 residues. The CDR3 is CASSLRIVGLAGGLYNEQFF. DNA of the CDR3: TGTGCCAGCAGCTTAAGGATAGTGGGACTAGCGGGGGGACTTTACAATGAGCAGTTCTTC.